One and the same sample provided the 14 T cell receptor beta chains below, sequenced in a study of blood T cell repertoires in COVID-19. The protocol was immunoSEQ multiplex PCR, while the TCRdb copy is restricted to in-frame clones and leaves out a portion. The sample records nearly 350,000 clones, 83% being singletons. The material sequenced was peripheral blood. The source of these receptors is a man aged 25 to 45 with active or convalescent COVID-19.

The V gene is TRBV2, the J gene TRBJ2-5, with D perhaps TRBD2 (5 bases). The germline V gene has CDR1 SNHLY and CDR2 FYNNEI. The CDR3 has 15 residues. V was trimmed by 6 bases and J by 1 base, leaving 15 bases between them. CDR3 amino acids: CASRAKRQRQETQYF. CDR3 in DNA: TGTGCCAGCAGGGCCAAGCGGCAGCGCCAAGAGACCCAGTACTTC.

DNA for the CDR3: TGTGCCAGCAACCTAGCGGGGGGGCGTACGGACGGGGAGCTGTTTTTT. It codes for CASNLAGGRTDGELFF. The chain links TRBV2 to TRBJ2-2, with 12 nucleotides matching TRBD2. This CDR3 has 16 residues. The J segment lost 7 bases and the V segment lost 7 bases, leaving 10 bases of the junction unmatched. From germline, CDR1 is SNHLY and CDR2 FYNNEI.

Here the CDR3 DNA reads TGCGCCAGCAGCTCTCACCAAGAGACCCAGTACTTC. The encoded protein is CASSSHQETQYF. The rearrangement uses TRBV5-1 and TRBJ2-5; no firm D call. V gave up 3 bases and J gave up 0 bases, with 3 bases separating them. The CDR3 loop spans 12 amino acids. The germline V gene has CDR1 SGHRS and CDR2 YFSETQ.

This sequence joins TRBV5-1 and TRBJ2-3; 7 positions match TRBD2. CDR1 is SGHRS and CDR2 is YFSETQ in the germline V gene. Trimming at V came to 1 base and at J to 5 bases, leaving 7 bases not matched to a gene. The CDR3 length is 15 residues. CDR3 coding DNA: TGCGCCAGCAGCTTGTATGCGGGAGTTGAAGATACGCAGTATTTT. It is translated as CASSLYAGVEDTQYF.

The CDR3 protein is CASSIKETQYF. The CDR3, as DNA: TGTGCCAGCAGCATAAAAGAGACCCAGTACTTC. J is TRBJ2-5 and V is TRBV11-2; no clear D gene. The V end lost 5 bases, the J end lost 3 bases, and 4 bases lay between the germline ends. CDR3 length equals 11 residues. Germline CDR1 reads SGHAT; CDR2 reads FQNNGV.

The CDR3 is CASSPLTGLSGNSPLHF. In nucleotides, the CDR3 is TGCGCCAGCAGCCCGCTCACGGGGTTATCGGGGAATTCACCCCTCCACTTT. The V call is TRBV5-1, the J call TRBJ1-6, with D unresolved. The CDR3 covers 17 residues. Trimming stripped 4 bases from V and 7 bases from J, with 21 bases between. Germline CDR1 SGHRS, CDR2 YFSETQ.

In this sample, this clone turned up a few times. The chain employs TRBV14 and TRBJ1-6; D may be TRBD1 (5 bases). CDR1 is SGHDN and CDR2 is FVKESK in the germline V gene. Trimming took 0 bases from V and 7 from J, leaving 10 bases between them. The CDR3 has 15 amino acids. The CDR3 loop is CASSQELRGNSPLHF. Here the CDR3 DNA reads TGTGCCAGCAGCCAAGAGTTGCGGGGGAATTCACCCCTCCACTTT. The full variable domain, with the rest looked up from reference TRBV14 and TRBJ1-6, is EAGVTQFPSHSVIEKGQTVTLRCDPISGHDNLYWYRRVMGKEIKFLLHFVKESKQDESGMPNNRFLAERTGGTYSTLKVQPAELEDSGVYFCASSQELRGNSPLHFGNGTRLTVT.

The count of this clone is one. The J gene is TRBJ2-1, the V gene TRBV27, with D perhaps TRBD2 (7 bases). With 6 bases removed from V and 8 bases from J, the gap between germline ends came to 17 bases. CDR3 size: 14 residues. CDR1 is MNHEY, CDR2 SMNVEV, per germline (reference sequence). CDR3 loop: CASSVGGPFDEQFF. In DNA form, the CDR3 reads TGTGCCAGCAGCGTCGGGGGGCCGTTCGATGAGCAGTTCTTC.

The chain employs TRBV24-1 and TRBJ1-5; tentatively, D is TRBD1 (5 bases). The CDR3 length is 14 residues. Deletions cut 7 bases from V and 7 bases from J, with 16 bases between. CDR1 and CDR2 (germline): KGHDR, SFDVKD. CDR3 bases: TGTGCCACCAGCCAATCGACAGTTGGCCAGCCCCAGCATTTT. Amino acid sequence: CATSQSTVGQPQHF.

This clone showed up just a few times. Other DNA sequences of this sample code for an identical CDR3. V is TRBV11-3 and J is TRBJ2-2, with D uncertain. The CDR3 contains 12 residues. CDR1 and CDR2 from the germline V gene are SGHNT and YENEEA. The V end was cut by 4 bases, the J end by 2 bases, with 2 bases between. This CDR3 reads CASSSNTGELFF. For the CDR3, the DNA is TGTGCCAGCAGCTCAAACACCGGGGAGCTGTTTTTT. The full variable domain, with the rest looked up from reference TRBV11-3 and TRBJ2-2, is EAGVVQSPRYKIIEKKQPVAFWCNPISGHNTLYWYLQNLGQGPELLIRYENEEAVDDSQLPKDRFSAERLKGVDSTLKIQPAELGDSAVYLCASSSNTGELFFGEGSRLTVL.

V is TRBV29-1 and J is TRBJ1-1; tentative D call: TRBD1 (6 bases). The CDR3 extends over 13 amino acids. The germline V and J ends were trimmed by 2 bases and 1 base, with 8 bases remaining between them. CDR1 and CDR2 from the germline V gene are SQVTM and ANQGSEA. The chain's CDR3 is CSVERTENTEAFF. The CDR3 DNA reads TGCAGCGTTGAAAGGACAGAGAACACTGAAGCTTTCTTT.

The rearrangement uses TRBV9 and TRBJ2-1; 12 bases are a match to TRBD2. Germline V gene lookup returns CDR1 SGDLS and CDR2 YYNGEE. The CDR3 covers 15 residues. Trimming at V came to 2 bases and at J to 6 bases, leaving 3 bases not matched to a gene. CDR3 DNA sequence: TGTGCCAGCAGCGTGGGACTAGCGGGTGTCAATGAGCAGTTCTTC. Protein product: CASSVGLAGVNEQFF.

The chain combines TRBV5-4 with TRBJ1-2; no clear D. V lost 0 bases, J lost 3 bases, and 12 bases lay in between. The CDR3 totals 15 residues. From germline, CDR1 is SGHNT and CDR2 YYREEE (reference sequence). In DNA form, the CDR3 reads TGTGCCAGCAGCTTGGGGGCGGCGGGGTACTATGGCTACACCTTC. Protein: CASSLGAAGYYGYTF.

The chain employs TRBV5-1 and TRBJ2-1, with 8 bases identical to TRBD1. V gave up 4 bases and J gave up 5 bases; unmatched junction bases: 5. This CDR3 is 14 amino acids long. Germline-derived CDR1 and CDR2 are SGHRS and YFSETQ. CDR3 sequence reads: CASSPRTGNNEQFF. CDR3 nucleotide sequence: TGCGCCAGCAGCCCGAGGACAGGGAACAATGAGCAGTTCTTC.